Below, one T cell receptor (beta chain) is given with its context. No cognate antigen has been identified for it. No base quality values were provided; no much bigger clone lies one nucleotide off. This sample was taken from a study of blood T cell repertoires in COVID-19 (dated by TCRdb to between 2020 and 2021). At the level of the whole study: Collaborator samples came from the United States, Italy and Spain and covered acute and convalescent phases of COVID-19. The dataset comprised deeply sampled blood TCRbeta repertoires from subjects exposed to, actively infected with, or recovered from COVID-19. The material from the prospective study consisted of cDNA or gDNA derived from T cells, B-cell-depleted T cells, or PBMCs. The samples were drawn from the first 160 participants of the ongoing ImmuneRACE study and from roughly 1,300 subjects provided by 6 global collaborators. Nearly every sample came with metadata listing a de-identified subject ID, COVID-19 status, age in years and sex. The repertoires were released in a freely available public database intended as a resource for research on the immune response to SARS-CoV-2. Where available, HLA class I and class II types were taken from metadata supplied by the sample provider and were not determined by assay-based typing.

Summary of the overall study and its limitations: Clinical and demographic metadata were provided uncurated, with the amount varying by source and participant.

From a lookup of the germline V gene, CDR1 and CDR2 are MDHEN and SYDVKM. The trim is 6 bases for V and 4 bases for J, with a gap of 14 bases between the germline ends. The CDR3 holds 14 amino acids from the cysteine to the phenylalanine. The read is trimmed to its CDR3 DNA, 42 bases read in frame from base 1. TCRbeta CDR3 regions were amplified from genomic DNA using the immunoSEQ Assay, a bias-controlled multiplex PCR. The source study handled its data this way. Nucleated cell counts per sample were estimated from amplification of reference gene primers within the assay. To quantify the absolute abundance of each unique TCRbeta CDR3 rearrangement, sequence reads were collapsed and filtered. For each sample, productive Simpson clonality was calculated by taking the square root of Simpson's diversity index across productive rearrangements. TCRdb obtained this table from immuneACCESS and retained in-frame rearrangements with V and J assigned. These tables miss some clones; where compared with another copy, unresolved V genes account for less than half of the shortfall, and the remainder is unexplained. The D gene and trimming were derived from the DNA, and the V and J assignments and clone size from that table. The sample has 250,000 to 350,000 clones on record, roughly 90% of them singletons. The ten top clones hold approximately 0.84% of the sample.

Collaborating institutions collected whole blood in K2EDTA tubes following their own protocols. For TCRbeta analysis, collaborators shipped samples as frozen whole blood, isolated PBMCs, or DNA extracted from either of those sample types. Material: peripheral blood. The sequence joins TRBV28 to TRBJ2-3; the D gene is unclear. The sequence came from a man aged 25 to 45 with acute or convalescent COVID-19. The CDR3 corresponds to CASRRPQFADTQYF. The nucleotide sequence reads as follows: TGTGCCAGCAGACGTCCTCAGTTTGCAGATACGCAGTATTTT.